The following is a T cell receptor beta chain sequence with its context. Antigen specificity is unknown. These data are taken from a study of cytomegalovirus exposure and HLA in healthy donors. Study-wide points: CMV antigen specificity of three CMV-associated chains was confirmed in vitro. Investigators reported around 150 TCR beta chains as tied to cytomegalovirus.

The CDR3 totals 15 residues. Germline loops: CDR1 SGHTA, CDR2 FQGNSA. The J segment lost 8 bases and the V segment lost 2 bases, leaving 6 bases of the junction unmatched. The PCR contained 60 Vbeta and 13 Jbeta primers. Generated by immunoSEQ multiplex PCR, the TCRdb table keeps only in-frame clones and is missing some. The sample has 200,000 to 250,000 clones; around 89% are singletons. This TCR derives from a woman aged 18-30 years in good health and CMV-seronegative. Source material: PBMCs. The chain employs TRBV7-2 and TRBJ2-1; 10 bases match TRBD2. As DNA, the CDR3 is TGTGCCAGCAGCTTAAGAGCGGGGGGGTTGTATGAGCAGTTCTTC. Residues: CASSLRAGGLYEQFF.